The 27 T cell receptor beta chains listed next were all sequenced from one sample in a study of T cells in Graves' hyperthyroidism and ophthalmopathy. Amplification targeted TCR beta CDR3 regions from RNA transcripts. HTBI primers were used for first-round RT-PCR of the TCR CDR3. TCRdb processed the multiplex PCR reads anew with MiXCR; each CDR3 protein has one entry. The sample shows approximately 640,000 distinct CDR3 sequences, nearly 45% of them seen only once. Sequencing input: peripheral blood or thyroid tissue (not recorded which). The origin of the receptors is an adult man with Graves' disease, either hyperthyroidism or ophthalmopathy (not recorded which).

The genes are TRBV20-1 and TRBJ1-3, with 8 positions matching TRBD1. V was pared by 3 bases and J by 6 bases, with 4 bases of the junction left unmatched. The germline CDR1 and CDR2 sequences are DFQATT and SNEGSKA (reference sequence). CDR3 length: 13 residues. CDR3 residues: CSASRQGLNTIYF. CDR3 in DNA: TGCAGTGCTAGTAGACAGGGGTTAAACACCATATATTTT.

There are a few counts of this clonotype. V gene TRBV12-3 or TRBV12-4 combines with J gene TRBJ1-1; D may be TRBD1 (6 bases). Trimming removed 11 bases from V and 1 base from J, with 14 bases in between. The CDR3 has 13 residues. Written as DNA, the CDR3 is TGTGCCGTCGTAGGGGGGGCGAACACTGAAGCTTTCTTT. It specifies CAVVGGANTEAFF.

The sample holds one count of this clonotype. This rearrangement joins TRBV5-1 to TRBJ1-2; 7 bases fit TRBD1. Trimming removed 7 bases from V and 4 bases from J; junction bases left unmatched: 10. Germline loops: CDR1 SGHRS, CDR2 YFSETQ. This CDR3 has 14 amino acids. In nucleotides, the CDR3 is TGCGCCAGCCGCTACAGGGGATATGGCTATGGCTACACCTTC. Amino acids: CASRYRGYGYGYTF.

In the case of this clonotype: A much larger clonotype is one base distant, so this may be a read error. This chain uses TRBV2 with TRBJ2-7, with unresolved D. With 3 bases removed from V and 2 bases from J, the gap between germline ends came to 5 bases. Germline-derived CDR1 and CDR2 are SNHLY and FYNNEI. The CDR3 extends over 12 amino acids. CDR3: CASSDFPYEQYF. The CDR3 DNA sequence: TGTGCCAGCAGTGACTTCCCCTACGAGCAGTACTTC. The complete variable domain, with remaining parts taken from reference TRBV2 and TRBJ2-7, reads EPEVTQTPSHQVTQMGQEVILRCVPISNHLYFYWYRQILGQKVEFLVSFYNNEISEKSEIFDDQFSVERPDGSNFTLKIRSTKLEDSAMYFCASSDFPYEQYFGPGTRLTVT.

This clonotype showed up many times. The chain combines TRBV15 with TRBJ1-5; TRBD1 matches at 7 bases. The V gene's germline CDR1 is LNHNV and CDR2 YYDKDF (reference sequence). Germline trimming cut 7 bases from V and 4 bases from J; bases unmatched to any gene: 1. This CDR3 comprises 12 residues. CDR3 DNA sequence: TGTGCCACCACGACAGGGAATCAGCCCCAGCATTTT. Protein: CATTTGNQPQHF.

V is TRBV29-1 and J is TRBJ1-1; tentatively, D is TRBD1 (5 bases). This CDR3 is built from 14 residues. The V gene's germline CDR1 is SQVTM and CDR2 ANQGSEA. The CDR3 DNA reads TGCAGTGTGGCAGGGCCCCTTCAGGACACTGAAGCTTTCTTT. Protein sequence: CSVAGPLQDTEAFF.

The chain uses TRBV7-9 and TRBJ2-7; 7 nucleotides match TRBD1. Germline V CDR1 and CDR2: SEHNR, FQNEAQ (reference sequence). The CDR3 has 11 residues. CDR3 sequence reads: CALDRAYEQYF. CDR3 nucleotides: TGTGCGCTAGACAGGGCGTACGAGCAGTACTTC.

This clonotype has a handful of counts. The chain is built from TRBV7-2 and TRBJ2-7, with unresolved D. Looked up from germline, CDR1 is SGHTA and CDR2 is FQGNSA. The V gene lost 2 bases and the J gene lost 4 bases, with 18 bases spanning the gap. The CDR3 is 16 amino acids. This CDR3 is CASSLLSSHTLYEQYF. CDR3 nucleotide sequence: TGTGCCAGCAGCTTACTATCGTCCCACACCTTATACGAGCAGTACTTC.

On this clonotype: This clone may be a read error of a much larger clone one base away. The chain links TRBV5-4 to TRBJ1-5; no definite D call. Deletions cut 2 bases from V and 6 bases from J, with 12 bases between. The germline V gene has CDR1 SGHNT and CDR2 YYREEE (reference sequence). This CDR3 has 14 residues. CDR3 sequence: CASSFGTHIQPQHF. DNA of the CDR3: TGTGCCAGCAGCTTCGGAACACACATTCAGCCCCAGCATTTT.

To note about this clonotype: At one boundary the junction diverges from the germline segment, which might be a read error. This chain connects TRBV9 to TRBJ2-2, with a weak D call TRBD2 (6 bases). Germline CDR1 and CDR2: SGDLS and YYNGEE. This CDR3 contains 16 residues. The CDR3 protein is CASSVGMPANTGGLFF. CDR3 sequence (DNA): TGTGCCAGCAGCGTAGGCATGCCCGCGAACACCGGGGGGCTGTTTTTT.

The chain has TRBV6-5 and TRBJ1-2, with 7 nucleotides matching TRBD1. Germline loops: CDR1 MNHEY, CDR2 SVGAGI. The CDR3 contains 17 residues. J gave up 4 bases and V 6 bases, and 17 bases lay outside the gene matches. The CDR3 DNA reads as TGTGCCAGCAGCTTAGAAGGTCGGCAGGGGGGCGTCTATGGCTACACCTTC. Amino acid sequence: CASSLEGRQGGVYGYTF.

This clonotype has more than one count but fewer than ten. This chain connects TRBV7-8 to TRBJ2-7; D remains unclear. V was cut by 1 base and J by 5 bases, with 9 bases left in between. Germline-derived CDR1 and CDR2 are SGHVS and FQNEAQ. This CDR3 contains 13 residues. The CDR3 sequence: CASSLGPLDEQYF. DNA of the CDR3: TGTGCCAGCAGCTTAGGCCCCTTGGACGAGCAGTACTTC.

A note on this clonotype: Because it lacks the conserved phenylalanine or tryptophan at the end, this CDR3 is likely a read error. The limits of the CDR3 on the DNA are not certain, so only TCRdb's listed CDR3 is given. The chain has TRBV6-2 or TRBV6-3 and TRBJ1-3. Looked up from germline, CDR1 is MNHEY and CDR2 is SVGEGT. The CDR3 contains 11 residues when both ends are counted. CDR3 in amino acids: CATADSGLLNT.

The gene calls are TRBV10-3 and TRBJ1-3; D is unresolved. Germline CDR1 reads ENHRY; CDR2 reads SYGVKD. The CDR3 has 9 amino acids. With 6 bases removed from V and 10 bases from J, the gap between germline ends came to 4 bases. The CDR3, as DNA: TGTGCCATCAGGGTGACCATATATTTT. It translates to CAIRVTIYF.

This clonotype has a handful of counts. The chain recombines TRBV19 with TRBJ1-4; TRBD1 is a possible D gene (5 bases). This CDR3 has 18 amino acids. Germline values: CDR1 LNHDA, CDR2 SQIVND (reference sequence). V dropped 0 bases and J dropped 4 bases, with 18 bases sitting between them. The CDR3 loop reads CASSIDVPGNIGNEKLFF. The CDR3 DNA is TGTGCCAGTAGTATAGATGTGCCAGGGAATATCGGTAATGAAAAACTGTTTTTT.

The rearrangement joins TRBV2 to TRBJ2-5; 7 bases map to TRBD2. V lost 6 bases to trimming and J lost 2 bases; unmatched junction nucleotides: 12. Germline V lookup: CDR1 SNHLY, CDR2 FYNNEI. This CDR3 is 16 amino acids long. CDR3 bases: TGTGCCAGCAGCCAAGATTGGAGGACTAGACAAGAGACCCAGTACTTC. Translating it yields CASSQDWRTRQETQYF.

J is TRBJ2-5 and V is TRBV9, with TRBD2 matching 7 bases. CDR1 SGDLS and CDR2 YYNGEE come from the germline V gene. The V and J ends lost 4 bases and 0 bases, in that order; junction bases with no gene match: 15. The CDR3 loop spans 18 amino acids. CDR3 DNA: TGTGCCAGCAGCCAAGTGGCGAGTATTAGCGGGTACCAAGAGACCCAGTACTTC. It encodes CASSQVASISGYQETQYF.

This clonotype was seen many times. The V call is TRBV7-6, the J call TRBJ1-4; D gene uncertain. The germline V gene encodes CDR1 SGHVS and CDR2 FNYEAQ. The CDR3 runs 16 residues. The V end was cut by 4 bases, the J end by 0 bases, with 12 bases between. The CDR3 spells CASSSPTDATNEKLFF. CDR3 nucleotides: TGTGCCAGCAGCTCCCCGACGGACGCAACTAATGAAAAACTGTTTTTT.

The table lists this clonotype with a few counts. The rearrangement uses TRBV7-6 and TRBJ2-7, with a possible D match to TRBD2 (5 bases). CDR1 and CDR2 (germline): SGHVS, FNYEAQ. V gave up 1 base and J gave up 3 bases, with 13 bases separating them. The CDR3 extends over 15 amino acids. The CDR3 nucleotides read TGTGCCAGCAGCTTAGGTGGACTTGGTGGCTACGAGCAGTACTTC. It translates to CASSLGGLGGYEQYF.

This clonotype has a single count. With a much larger clone just one base away, this may be a read error. This chain uses TRBV7-2 with TRBJ1-2; D possibly corresponds to TRBD1 (5 bases). The CDR3 consists of 16 residues. Germline V gene sequence: CDR1 SGHTA, CDR2 FQGNSA. CDR3 sequence reads: CASSLAGGTNAYSYTF. CDR3 sequence (DNA): TGTGCCAGCAGCTTAGCGGGTGGGACGAACGCCTATAGCTACACCTTC.

This chain uses TRBV6-6 with TRBJ1-2, with TRBD1 identical over 8 bases. The CDR3 has 16 amino acids. The V and J ends lost 5 bases and 2 bases, in that order; junction bases with no gene match: 10. Germline loops: CDR1 MNHNY, CDR2 SVGAGI (reference sequence). The CDR3 nucleotides are TGTGCCAGCAGTGAGATTCCGGGACAGGACAACTATGGCTACACCTTC. This codes for CASSEIPGQDNYGYTF.

There are a few counts of this clonotype. The DNA for the CDR3 is TGTGCCAGCAGCAGTGACAGGGGAAAGTCCTACGAGCAGTACTTC. Protein: CASSSDRGKSYEQYF. The chain combines TRBV6-6 with TRBJ2-7; TRBD1 matches at 8 bases. Looked up from germline, CDR1 is MNHNY and CDR2 is SVGAGI (reference sequence). This CDR3 has 15 amino acids. The V gene end was trimmed by 6 bases and the J gene end by 1 base; junction bases not matched to a gene: 8.

This clonotype was found a few times. CDR3 bases: TGTGCCAGCAGTGCCAGGGGCAATCAGCCCCAGCATTTT. This sequence encodes CASSARGNQPQHF. The J gene is TRBJ1-5, the V gene TRBV2, with D tentatively TRBD1 (5 bases). This CDR3 region has 13 residues. In germline, CDR1 is SNHLY, CDR2 FYNNEI. V was shortened by 4 bases and J by 2 bases, with 6 bases between the two germline ends.

The J gene is TRBJ1-2, the V gene TRBV7-2, with 7 nucleotides matching TRBD1. The CDR3 is 14 amino acids. V gave up 7 bases and J gave up 6 bases; unmatched junction bases: 11. Germline V gene sequence: CDR1 SGHTA, CDR2 FQGNSA. The CDR3 DNA is TGTGCCAGCATTTCACAGGGAGGGGGCCATGGCTACACCTTC. Amino acid sequence: CASISQGGGHGYTF. The variable domain in full, with the rest retrieved from reference TRBV7-2 and TRBJ1-2, is GAGVSQSPSNKVTEKGKDVELRCDPISGHTALYWYRQSLGQGLEFLIYFQGNSAPDKSGLPSDRFSAERTGGSVSTLTIQRTQQEDSAVYLCASISQGGGHGYTFGSGTRLTVV.

As to this clonotype: An end of the junction does not agree with germline; a read error may underlie this. J is TRBJ2-5 and V is TRBV11-1, with D possibly matching TRBD2 (5 bases). Germline CDR1 SGHAT, CDR2 FQDESV (reference sequence). This CDR3 has 14 amino acids. As DNA, the CDR3 is TGTGCCAGCAGCCTAGCTGCGATCCAAGAGACCCAGTACTTC. Translated, it gives CASSLAAIQETQYF.

This clonotype was found many times. The chain carries TRBV15 and TRBJ1-2; no firm D call. CDR1 and CDR2 from the germline V gene are LNHNV and YYDKDF (reference sequence). V was pared by 0 bases and J by 7 bases, with 15 bases between. CDR3 length equals 15 residues. Here the CDR3 reads CATSRDQRSLGGYTF. The CDR3 nucleotides read TGTGCCACCAGCAGAGATCAACGATCTCTCGGTGGCTACACCTTC. Full variable domain (missing parts from reference TRBV15 and TRBJ1-2): DAMVIQNPRYQVTQFGKPVTLSCSQTLNHNVMYWYQQKSSQAPKLLFHYYDKDFNNEADTPDNFQSRRPNTSFCFLDIRSPGLGDTAMYLCATSRDQRSLGGYTFGSGTRLTVV.

The chain employs TRBV7-2 and TRBJ2-5, with TRBD2 matching 7 bases. The ends lost 3 bases at V and 5 bases at J; junction bases unmatched: 6. CDR3 size: 14 residues. Germline V gene data show CDR1 as SGHTA and CDR2 as FQGNSA. DNA for the CDR3: TGTGCCAGCAGCTTCGGACTAGACGGGGAGACCCAGTACTTC. Translated, it gives CASSFGLDGETQYF.